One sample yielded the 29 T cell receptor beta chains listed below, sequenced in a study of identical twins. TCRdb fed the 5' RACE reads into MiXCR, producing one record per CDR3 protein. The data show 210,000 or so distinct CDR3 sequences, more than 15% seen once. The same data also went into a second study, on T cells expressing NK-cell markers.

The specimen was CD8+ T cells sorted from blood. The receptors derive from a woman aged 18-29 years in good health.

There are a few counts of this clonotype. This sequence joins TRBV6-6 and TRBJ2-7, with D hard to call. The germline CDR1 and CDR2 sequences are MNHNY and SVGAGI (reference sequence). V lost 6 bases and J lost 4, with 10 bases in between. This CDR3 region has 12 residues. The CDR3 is CASSRTRYEQYF. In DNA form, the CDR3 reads TGTGCCAGCAGCCGTACACGGTACGAGCAGTACTTC.

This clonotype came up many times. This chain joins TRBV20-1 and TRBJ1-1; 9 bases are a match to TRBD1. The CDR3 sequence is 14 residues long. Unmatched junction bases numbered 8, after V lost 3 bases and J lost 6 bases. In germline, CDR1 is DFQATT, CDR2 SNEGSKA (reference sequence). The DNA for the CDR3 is TGCAGTGCTAGTCGGGACAGGGATTGGGCTGAAGCTTTCTTT. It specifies CSASRDRDWAEAFF.

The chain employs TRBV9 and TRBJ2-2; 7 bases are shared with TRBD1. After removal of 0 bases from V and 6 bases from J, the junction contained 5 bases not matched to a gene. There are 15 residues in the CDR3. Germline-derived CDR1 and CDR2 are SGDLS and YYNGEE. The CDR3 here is CASSVEGGASGELFF. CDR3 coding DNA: TGTGCCAGCAGCGTAGAAGGGGGCGCGTCCGGGGAGCTGTTTTTT.

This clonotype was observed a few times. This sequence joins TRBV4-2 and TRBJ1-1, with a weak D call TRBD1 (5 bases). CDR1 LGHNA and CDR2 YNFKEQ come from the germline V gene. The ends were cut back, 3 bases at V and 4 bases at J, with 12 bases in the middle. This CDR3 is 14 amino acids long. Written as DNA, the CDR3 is TGTGCCAGCAGCCAGAATGGGGGTGGCACTGAAGCTTTCTTT. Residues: CASSQNGGGTEAFF.

CDR3 amino acids: CSAGQDFYGYTF. CDR3 bases: TGCAGTGCCGGACAGGATTTCTATGGCTACACCTTC. The chain is built from TRBV20-1 and TRBJ1-2; 7 nucleotides align to TRBD1. The CDR3 spans 12 residues. Germline V gene lookup returns CDR1 DFQATT and CDR2 SNEGSKA (reference sequence). After removal of 6 bases from V and 4 bases from J, the junction contained 5 bases not matched to a gene.

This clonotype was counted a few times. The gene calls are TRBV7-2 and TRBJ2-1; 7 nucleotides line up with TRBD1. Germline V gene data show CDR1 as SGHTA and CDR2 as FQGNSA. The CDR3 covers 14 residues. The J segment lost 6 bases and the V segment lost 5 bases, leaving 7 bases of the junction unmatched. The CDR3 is CASSPTQGVNEQFF. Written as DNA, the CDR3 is TGTGCCAGCAGCCCAACCCAGGGGGTCAATGAGCAGTTCTTC.

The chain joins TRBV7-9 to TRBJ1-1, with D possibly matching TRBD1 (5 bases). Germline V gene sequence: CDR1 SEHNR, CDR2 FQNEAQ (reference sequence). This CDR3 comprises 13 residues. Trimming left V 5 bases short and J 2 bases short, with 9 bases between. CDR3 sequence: CASSTQANTEAFF. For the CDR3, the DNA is TGTGCCAGCAGCACACAGGCTAACACTGAAGCTTTCTTT.

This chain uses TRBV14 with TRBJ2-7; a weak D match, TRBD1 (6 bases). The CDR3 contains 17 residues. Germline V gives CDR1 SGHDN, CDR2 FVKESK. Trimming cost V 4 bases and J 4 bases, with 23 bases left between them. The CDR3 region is CASSPSRQARDLYEQYF. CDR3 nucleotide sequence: TGTGCCAGCAGCCCCTCCCGACAGGCAAGGGATCTATACGAGCAGTACTTC. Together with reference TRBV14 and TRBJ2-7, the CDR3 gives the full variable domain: EAGVTQFPSHSVIEKGQTVTLRCDPISGHDNLYWYRRVMGKEIKFLLHFVKESKQDESGMPNNRFLAERTGGTYSTLKVQPAELEDSGVYFCASSPSRQARDLYEQYFGPGTRLTVT.

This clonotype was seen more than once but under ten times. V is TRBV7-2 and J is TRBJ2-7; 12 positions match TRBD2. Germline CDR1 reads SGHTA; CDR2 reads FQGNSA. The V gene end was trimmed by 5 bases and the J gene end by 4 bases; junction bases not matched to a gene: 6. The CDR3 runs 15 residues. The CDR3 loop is CASSPSGRDSYEQYF. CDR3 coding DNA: TGTGCCAGCAGCCCTAGCGGGAGGGACTCTTACGAGCAGTACTTC.

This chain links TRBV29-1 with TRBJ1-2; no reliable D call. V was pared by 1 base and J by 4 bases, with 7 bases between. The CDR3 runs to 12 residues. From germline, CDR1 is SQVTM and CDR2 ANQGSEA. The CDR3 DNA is TGCAGCGTTGAAGCGGCGACCTATGGCTACACCTTC. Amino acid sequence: CSVEAATYGYTF.

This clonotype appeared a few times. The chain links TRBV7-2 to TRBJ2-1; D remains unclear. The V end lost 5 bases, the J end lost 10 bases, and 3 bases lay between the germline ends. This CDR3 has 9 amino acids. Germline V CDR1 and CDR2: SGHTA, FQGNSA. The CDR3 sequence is CASSAEQFF. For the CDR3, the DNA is TGTGCCAGCAGCGCGGAGCAGTTCTTC.

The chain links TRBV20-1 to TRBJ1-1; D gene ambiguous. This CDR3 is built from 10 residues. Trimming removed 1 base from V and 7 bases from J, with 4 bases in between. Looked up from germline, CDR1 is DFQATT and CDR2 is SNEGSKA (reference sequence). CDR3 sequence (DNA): TGCAGTGCTAGAGCAGGTGAAGCTTTCTTT. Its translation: CSARAGEAFF.

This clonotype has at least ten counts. Here the CDR3 DNA reads TGTGCCAGCAGTTACCCCGGGGAGCTGTTTTTT. It encodes CASSYPGELFF. The chain carries TRBV6-2 or TRBV6-3 and TRBJ2-2; no definite D call. Germline values: CDR1 MNHEY, CDR2 SVGEGT. This CDR3 comprises 11 residues. V lost 2 bases and J lost 6, with 1 base in between.

The CDR3 region has the DNA TGTGCCTGTGACGCAACCCGGTCGGCTGGCTACACCTTC. This gives the protein CACDATRSAGYTF. The rearrangement uses TRBV30 and TRBJ1-2; no definite D call. CDR3 length: 13 residues. CDR1 and CDR2 (germline): GTSNPN, SVGIG (reference sequence). V lost 6 bases, J lost 7 bases, and 18 bases lay in between.

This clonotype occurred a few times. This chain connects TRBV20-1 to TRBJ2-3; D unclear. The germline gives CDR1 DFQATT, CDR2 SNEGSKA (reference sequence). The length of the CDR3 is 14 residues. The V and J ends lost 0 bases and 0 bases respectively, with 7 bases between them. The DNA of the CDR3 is TGCAGTGCTAGAGATCGGGTTAGCACAGATACGCAGTATTTT. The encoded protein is CSARDRVSTDTQYF.

CDR3 in amino acids: CASSLWGATNEKLFF. The CDR3 DNA sequence: TGTGCCAGCAGCTTGTGGGGTGCAACTAATGAAAAACTGTTTTTT. The chain links TRBV11-2 to TRBJ1-4; unclear D gene. Trimming stripped 3 bases from V and 0 bases from J, with 8 bases between. CDR1 and CDR2 (germline): SGHAT, FQNNGV. The length of the CDR3 is 15 residues. Filled out from reference TRBV11-2 and TRBJ1-4, the complete variable domain reads EAGVAQSPRYKIIEKRQSVAFWCNPISGHATLYWYQQILGQGPKLLIQFQNNGVVDDSQLPKDRFSAERLKGVDSTLKIQPAKLEDSAVYLCASSLWGATNEKLFFGSGTQLSVL.

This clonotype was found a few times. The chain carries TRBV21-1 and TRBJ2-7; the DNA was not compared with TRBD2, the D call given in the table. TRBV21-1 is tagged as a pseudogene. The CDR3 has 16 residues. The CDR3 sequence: CASSRGTSGPTYEQYF. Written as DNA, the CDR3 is TGTGCCAGCAGCAGAGGGACTAGCGGTCCGACCTACGAGCAGTACTTC.

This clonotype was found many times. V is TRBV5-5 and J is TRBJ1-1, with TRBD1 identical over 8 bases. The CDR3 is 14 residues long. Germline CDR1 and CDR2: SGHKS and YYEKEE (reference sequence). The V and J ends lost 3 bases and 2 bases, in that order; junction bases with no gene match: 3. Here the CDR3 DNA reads TGTGCCAGCAGCTGGACAGGGACAAACACTGAAGCTTTCTTT. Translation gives CASSWTGTNTEAFF.

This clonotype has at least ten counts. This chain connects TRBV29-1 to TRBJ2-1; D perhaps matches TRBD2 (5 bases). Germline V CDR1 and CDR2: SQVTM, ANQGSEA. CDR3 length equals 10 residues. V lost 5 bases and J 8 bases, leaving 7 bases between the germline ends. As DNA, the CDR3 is TGCAGCGTTAGCGGTTATGAGCAGTTCTTC. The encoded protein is CSVSGYEQFF.

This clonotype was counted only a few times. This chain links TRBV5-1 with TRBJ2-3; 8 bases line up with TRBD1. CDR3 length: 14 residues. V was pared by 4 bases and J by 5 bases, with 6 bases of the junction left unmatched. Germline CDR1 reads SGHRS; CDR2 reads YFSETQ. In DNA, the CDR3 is TGCGCCAGCAGCAAGGACAGGGATGGAGATACGCAGTATTTT. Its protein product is CASSKDRDGDTQYF. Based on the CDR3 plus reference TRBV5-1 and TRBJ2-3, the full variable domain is KAGVTQTPRYLIKTRGQQVTLSCSPISGHRSVSWYQQTPGQGLQFLFEYFSETQRNKGNFPGRFSGRQFSNSRSEMNVSTLELGDSALYLCASSKDRDGDTQYFGPGTRLTVL.

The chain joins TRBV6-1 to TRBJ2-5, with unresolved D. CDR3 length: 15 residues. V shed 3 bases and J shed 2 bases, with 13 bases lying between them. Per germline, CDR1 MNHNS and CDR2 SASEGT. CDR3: CASSDYGTVQETQYF. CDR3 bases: TGTGCCAGCAGTGACTACGGAACAGTACAAGAGACCCAGTACTTC.

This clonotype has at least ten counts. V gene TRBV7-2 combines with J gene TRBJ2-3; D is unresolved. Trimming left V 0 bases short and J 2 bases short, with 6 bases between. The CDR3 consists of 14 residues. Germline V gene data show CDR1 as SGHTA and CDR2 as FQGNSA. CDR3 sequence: CASSLAGNTDTQYF. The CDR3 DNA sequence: TGTGCCAGCAGCTTAGCGGGAAACACAGATACGCAGTATTTT.

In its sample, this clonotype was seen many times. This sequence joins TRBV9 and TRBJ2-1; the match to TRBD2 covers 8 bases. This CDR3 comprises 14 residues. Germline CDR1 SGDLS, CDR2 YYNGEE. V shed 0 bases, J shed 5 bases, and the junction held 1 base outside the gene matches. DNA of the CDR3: TGTGCCAGCAGCGTAGACGGGAGGGACAATGAGCAGTTCTTC. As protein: CASSVDGRDNEQFF.

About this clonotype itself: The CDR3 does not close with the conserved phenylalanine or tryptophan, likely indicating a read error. In nucleotides, the CDR3 is TGCGCCAGCAGTCCGGACAGGGGATCCTACGAGCAGTACTAC. The encoded protein is CASSPDRGSYEQYY. The V gene is TRBV4-3, the J gene TRBJ2-7; 9 bases are shared with TRBD1. The CDR3 is made up of 14 amino acids. The trim removed 6 bases at V and 1 base at J, leaving 4 bases unmatched. Germline-derived CDR1 and CDR2 are LGHNA and YSLEER.

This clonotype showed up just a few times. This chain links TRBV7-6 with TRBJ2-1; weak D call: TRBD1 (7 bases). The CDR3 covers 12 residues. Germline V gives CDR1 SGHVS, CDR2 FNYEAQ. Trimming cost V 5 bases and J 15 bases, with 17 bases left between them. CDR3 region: CASSQGGRGLFF. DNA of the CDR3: TGTGCCAGCAGCCAGGGGGGACGGGGACTGTTCTTC.

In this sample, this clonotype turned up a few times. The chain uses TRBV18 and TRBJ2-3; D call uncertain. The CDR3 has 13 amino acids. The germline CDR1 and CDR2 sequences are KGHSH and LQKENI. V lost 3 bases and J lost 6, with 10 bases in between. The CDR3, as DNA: TGTGCCAGCTCACCGCAGCCTCGGGATACGCAGTATTTT. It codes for CASSPQPRDTQYF.

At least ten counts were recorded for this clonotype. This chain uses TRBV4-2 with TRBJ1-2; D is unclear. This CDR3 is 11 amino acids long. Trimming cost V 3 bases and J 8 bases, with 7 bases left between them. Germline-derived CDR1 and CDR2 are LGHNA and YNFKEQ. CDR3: CASSHPDGYTF. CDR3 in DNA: TGTGCCAGCAGCCACCCCGACGGCTACACCTTC.

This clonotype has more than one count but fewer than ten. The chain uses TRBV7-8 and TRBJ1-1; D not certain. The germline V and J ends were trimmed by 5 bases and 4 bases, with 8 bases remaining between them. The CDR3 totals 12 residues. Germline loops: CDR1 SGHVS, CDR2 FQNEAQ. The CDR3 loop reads CASSPMGTEAFF. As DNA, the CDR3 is TGTGCCAGCAGCCCGATGGGCACTGAAGCTTTCTTT.

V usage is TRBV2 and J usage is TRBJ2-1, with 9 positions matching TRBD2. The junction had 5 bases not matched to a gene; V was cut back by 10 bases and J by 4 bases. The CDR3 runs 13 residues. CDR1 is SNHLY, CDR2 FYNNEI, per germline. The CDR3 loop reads CAILAGIYNEQFF. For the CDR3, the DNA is TGTGCCATTCTAGCGGGGATTTACAATGAGCAGTTCTTC.